This TCR beta chain appears in the sequencing data of a study of shared clonotypes between healthy human individuals. Study-wide background: Researchers assigned three CD4 naive, three CD4 memory, two CD8 naive and one CD8 memory plate to each donor. Study outcomes and limitations: On the whole, naive subsets had larger estimated richness than memory subsets had. The four-donor shared clonotypes exceeded non-shared clonotypes in generation probability, with non-shared ones scoring lower.

Libraries were prepared by immunoSEQ multiplex PCR; TCRdb keeps only in-frame clonotypes and omits some of them. In the table there are some 2.4 million clones, approximately 93% of which are singletons. The split of CD4+ cells yielded CD45RA+ naive and CD45RA-negative memory subsets. V gave up 2 bases and J gave up 2 bases, with 12 bases separating them. Germline V gives CDR1 MNHNS, CDR2 SASEGT. This CDR3 comprises 16 residues. With respect to this clone: The antigen is not known.

Sequenced sample: naive CD4+ T cells from PBMCs. Stated subset: CD45RA+ positively selected. This chain connects TRBV6-1 to TRBJ2-2, with D possibly being TRBD2 (6 bases). The TCR sequence derives from a young man in good health. Some clones in this sample may be carry-over from other donors' samples. CDR3 sequence reads: CASSEYLAANTGELFF. CDR3 sequence (DNA): TGTGCCAGCAGTGAATATTTAGCGGCTAACACCGGGGAGCTGTTTTTT.